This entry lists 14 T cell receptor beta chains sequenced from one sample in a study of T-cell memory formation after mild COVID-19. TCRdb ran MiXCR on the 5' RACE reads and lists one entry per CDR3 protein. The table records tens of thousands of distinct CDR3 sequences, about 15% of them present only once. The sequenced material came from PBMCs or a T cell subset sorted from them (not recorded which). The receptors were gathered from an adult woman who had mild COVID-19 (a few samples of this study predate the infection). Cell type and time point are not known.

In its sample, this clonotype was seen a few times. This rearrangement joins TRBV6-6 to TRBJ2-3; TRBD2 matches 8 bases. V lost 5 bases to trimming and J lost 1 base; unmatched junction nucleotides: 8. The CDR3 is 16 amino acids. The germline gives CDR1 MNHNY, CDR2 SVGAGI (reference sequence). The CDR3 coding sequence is TGTGCCAGCAGTGCCGGTCGGGGGGGGGGCACAGATACGCAGTATTTT. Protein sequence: CASSAGRGGGTDTQYF.

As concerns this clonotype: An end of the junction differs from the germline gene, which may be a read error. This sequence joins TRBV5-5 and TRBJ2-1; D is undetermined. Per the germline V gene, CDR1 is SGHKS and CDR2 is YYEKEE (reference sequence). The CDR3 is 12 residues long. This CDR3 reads CASTLKGNEQFF. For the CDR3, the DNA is TGTGCCAGCACCTTGAAGGGAAACGAGCAGTTCTTC.

For the CDR3, the DNA is TGTGCCACCAGCCCCCGCGAGGCGGACGGGGAGCTGTTTTTT. Protein: CATSPREADGELFF. The genes are TRBV15 and TRBJ2-2, with D hard to call. Germline values: CDR1 LNHNV, CDR2 YYDKDF (reference sequence). The CDR3 is 14 amino acids. Trimming took off 5 bases at V and 7 bases at J, with 14 bases between the two ends.

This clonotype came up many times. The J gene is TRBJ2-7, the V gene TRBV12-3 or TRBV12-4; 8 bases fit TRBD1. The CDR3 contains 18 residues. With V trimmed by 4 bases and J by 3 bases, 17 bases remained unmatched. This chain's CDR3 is CASSSAVKTGAVYYEQYF. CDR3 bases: TGTGCCAGCAGTTCAGCAGTGAAGACAGGGGCCGTATACTACGAGCAGTACTTC.

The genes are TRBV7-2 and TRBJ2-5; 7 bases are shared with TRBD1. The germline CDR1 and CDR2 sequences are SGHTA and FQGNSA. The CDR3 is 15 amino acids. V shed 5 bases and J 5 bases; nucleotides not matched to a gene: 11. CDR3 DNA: TGTGCCAGCAGCGCTACGAGGGGGCGCGGTGAGACCCAGTACTTC. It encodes CASSATRGRGETQYF. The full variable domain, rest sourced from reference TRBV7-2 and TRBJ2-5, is GAGVSQSPSNKVTEKGKDVELRCDPISGHTALYWYRQSLGQGLEFLIYFQGNSAPDKSGLPSDRFSAERTGGSVSTLTIQRTQQEDSAVYLCASSATRGRGETQYFGPGTRLLVL.

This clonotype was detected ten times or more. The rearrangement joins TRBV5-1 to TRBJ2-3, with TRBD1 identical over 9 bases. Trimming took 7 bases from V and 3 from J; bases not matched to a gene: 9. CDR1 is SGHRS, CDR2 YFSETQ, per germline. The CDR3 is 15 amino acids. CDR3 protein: CASRGPGQGTDTQYF. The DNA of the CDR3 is TGCGCCAGCCGCGGACCGGGACAGGGTACAGATACGCAGTATTTT.

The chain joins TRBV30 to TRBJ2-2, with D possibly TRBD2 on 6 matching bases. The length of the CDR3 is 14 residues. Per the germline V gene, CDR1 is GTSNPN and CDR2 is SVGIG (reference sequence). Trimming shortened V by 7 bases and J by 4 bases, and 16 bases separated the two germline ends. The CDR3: CAFMAGPGTGELFF. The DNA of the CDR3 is TGTGCCTTCATGGCGGGGCCGGGCACCGGGGAGCTGTTTTTT.

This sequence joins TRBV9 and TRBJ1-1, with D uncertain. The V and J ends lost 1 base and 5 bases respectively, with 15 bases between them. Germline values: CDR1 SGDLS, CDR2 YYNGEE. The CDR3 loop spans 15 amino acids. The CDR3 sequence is CASSVTSGSRTEAFF. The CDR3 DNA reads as TGTGCCAGCAGCGTAACCTCAGGCTCGAGGACTGAAGCTTTCTTT.

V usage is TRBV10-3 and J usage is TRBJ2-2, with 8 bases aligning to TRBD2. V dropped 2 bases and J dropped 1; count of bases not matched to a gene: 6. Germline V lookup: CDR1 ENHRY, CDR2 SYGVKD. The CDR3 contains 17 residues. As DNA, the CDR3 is TGTGCCATCAGTGAGACGGGACTAGAGGGGAACACCGGGGAGCTGTTTTTT. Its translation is CAISETGLEGNTGELFF.

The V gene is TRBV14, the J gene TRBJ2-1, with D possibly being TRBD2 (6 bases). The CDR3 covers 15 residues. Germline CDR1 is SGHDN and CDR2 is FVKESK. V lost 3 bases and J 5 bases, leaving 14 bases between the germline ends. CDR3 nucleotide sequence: TGTGCCAGCAGCCAGTTTGGCGGGGAAAACAATGAGCAGTTCTTC. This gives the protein CASSQFGGENNEQFF.

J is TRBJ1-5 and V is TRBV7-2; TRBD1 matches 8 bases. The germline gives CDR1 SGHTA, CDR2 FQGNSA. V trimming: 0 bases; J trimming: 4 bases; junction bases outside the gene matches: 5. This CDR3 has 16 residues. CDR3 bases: TGTGCCAGCAGCTTAGCGAGGACAGGGAAAAATCAGCCCCAGCATTTT. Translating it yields CASSLARTGKNQPQHF.

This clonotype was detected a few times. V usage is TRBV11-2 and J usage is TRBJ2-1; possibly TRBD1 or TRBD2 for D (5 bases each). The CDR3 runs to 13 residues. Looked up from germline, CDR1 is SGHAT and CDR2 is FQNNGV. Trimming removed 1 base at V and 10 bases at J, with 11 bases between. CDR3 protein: CASSLGGDGEQFF. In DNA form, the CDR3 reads TGTGCCAGCAGCTTAGGAGGGGACGGGGAGCAGTTCTTC.

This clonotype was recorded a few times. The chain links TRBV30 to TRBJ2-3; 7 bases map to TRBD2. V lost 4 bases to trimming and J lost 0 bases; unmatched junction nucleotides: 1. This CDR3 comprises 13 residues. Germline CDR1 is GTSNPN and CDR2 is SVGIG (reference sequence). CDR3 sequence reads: CAWTSGSTDTQYF. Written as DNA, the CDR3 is TGTGCCTGGACTAGCGGAAGCACAGATACGCAGTATTTT.

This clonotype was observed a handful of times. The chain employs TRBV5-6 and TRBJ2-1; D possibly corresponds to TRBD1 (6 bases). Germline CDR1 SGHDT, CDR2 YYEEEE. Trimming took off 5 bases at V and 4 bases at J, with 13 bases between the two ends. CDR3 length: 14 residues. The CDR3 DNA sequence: TGTGCCAGCAGATTGACAGGAATTTACAATGAGCAGTTCTTC. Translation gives CASRLTGIYNEQFF.